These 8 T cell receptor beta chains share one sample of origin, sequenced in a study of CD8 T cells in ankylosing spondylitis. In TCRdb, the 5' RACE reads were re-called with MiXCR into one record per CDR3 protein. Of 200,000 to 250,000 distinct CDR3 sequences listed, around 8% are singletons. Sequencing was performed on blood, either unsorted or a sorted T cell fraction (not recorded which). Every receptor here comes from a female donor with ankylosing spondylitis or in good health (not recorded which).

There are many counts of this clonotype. CDR3 sequence: CASSRVRLGNQPQHF. CDR3 in DNA: TGTGCCAGCAGTAGAGTAAGGTTGGGCAATCAGCCCCAGCATTTT. The V call is TRBV6-1, the J call TRBJ1-5; D ambiguous. CDR3 length: 15 amino acids. V shed 5 bases and J shed 2 bases, with 13 bases lying between them. From germline, CDR1 is MNHNS and CDR2 SASEGT.

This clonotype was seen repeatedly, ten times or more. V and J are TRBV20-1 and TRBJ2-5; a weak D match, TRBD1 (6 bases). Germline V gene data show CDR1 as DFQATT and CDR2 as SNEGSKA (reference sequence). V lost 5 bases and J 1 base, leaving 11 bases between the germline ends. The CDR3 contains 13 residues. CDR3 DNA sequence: TGCAGTGCTCGGACGGACAGCCAAGAGACCCAGTACTTC. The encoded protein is CSARTDSQETQYF.

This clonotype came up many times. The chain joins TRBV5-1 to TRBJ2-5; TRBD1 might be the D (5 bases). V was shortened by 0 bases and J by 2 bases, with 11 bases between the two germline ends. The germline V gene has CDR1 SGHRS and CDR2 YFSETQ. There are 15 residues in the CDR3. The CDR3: CASSLESQGQETQYF. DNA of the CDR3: TGCGCCAGCAGCTTGGAGTCGCAGGGTCAAGAGACCCAGTACTTC.

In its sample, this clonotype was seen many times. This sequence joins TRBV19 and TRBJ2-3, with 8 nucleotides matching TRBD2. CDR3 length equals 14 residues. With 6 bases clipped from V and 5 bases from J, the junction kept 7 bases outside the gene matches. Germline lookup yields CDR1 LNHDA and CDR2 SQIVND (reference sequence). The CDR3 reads CASSASGSGDTQYF. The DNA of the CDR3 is TGTGCCAGTAGCGCGAGCGGGAGCGGAGATACGCAGTATTTT.

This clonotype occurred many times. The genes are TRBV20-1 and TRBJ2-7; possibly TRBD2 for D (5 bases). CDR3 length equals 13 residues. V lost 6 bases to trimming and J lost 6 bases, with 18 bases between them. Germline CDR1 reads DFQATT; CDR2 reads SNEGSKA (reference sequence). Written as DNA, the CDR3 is TGCAGTGCAGGCCGCGGGCCCGGGGTCGAGCAGTACTTC. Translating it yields CSAGRGPGVEQYF.

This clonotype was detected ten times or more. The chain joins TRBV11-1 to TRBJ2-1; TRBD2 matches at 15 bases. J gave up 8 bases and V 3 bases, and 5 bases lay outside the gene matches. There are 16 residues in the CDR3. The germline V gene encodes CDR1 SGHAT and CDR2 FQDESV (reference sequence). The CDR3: CASSFGTSGRRDEQFF. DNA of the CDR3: TGTGCCAGCAGCTTCGGGACTAGCGGGAGGAGGGATGAGCAGTTCTTC.

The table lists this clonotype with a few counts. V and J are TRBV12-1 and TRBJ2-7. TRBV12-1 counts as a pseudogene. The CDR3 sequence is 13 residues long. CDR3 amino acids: CASSGSQTYEQYF. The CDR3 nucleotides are TGCGCCAGCAGTGGTTCCCAAACCTACGAGCAGTACTTC.

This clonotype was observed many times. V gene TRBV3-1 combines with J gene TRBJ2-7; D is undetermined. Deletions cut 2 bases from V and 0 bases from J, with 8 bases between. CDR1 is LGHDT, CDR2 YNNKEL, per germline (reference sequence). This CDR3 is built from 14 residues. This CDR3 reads CASSQRPFSYEQYF. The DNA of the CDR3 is TGTGCCAGCAGCCAAAGGCCGTTCTCCTACGAGCAGTACTTC.